Below, 13 T cell receptor beta chains from the same sample are listed, as sequenced in a study of T cell changes during pregnancy in multiple sclerosis. Assay: immunoSEQ multiplex PCR; the TCRdb copy retains only in-frame clones and omits some. The sample includes approximately 46,000 clones, 85% to 95% of them seen just once. The specimen was CD8+ T cells from peripheral blood mononuclear cells, collected in the second trimester of pregnancy. Receptors originate from a female donor with multiple sclerosis, enrolled in a pregnancy study.

J is TRBJ2-1 and V is TRBV11-1; 8 positions match TRBD2. V lost 5 bases and J lost 9; bases outside the gene matches: 12. The length of the CDR3 is 15 residues. Germline V gene data show CDR1 as SGHAT and CDR2 as FQDESV (reference sequence). DNA for the CDR3: TGTGCCAGCAGCGCGTGGCGGGGGGCGAGGGTTGAGCAGTTCTTC. Protein: CASSAWRGARVEQFF.

This clone was counted once. V is TRBV5-8 and J is TRBJ2-5; 11 nucleotides match TRBD2. After removal of 4 bases from V and 3 bases from J, the junction contained 11 bases not matched to a gene. CDR3 length equals 17 residues. CDR1 SGHTS and CDR2 YDEGEE come from the germline V gene. The chain's CDR3 is CASSAWTSGPFKETQYF. For the CDR3, the DNA is TGTGCCAGCAGCGCCTGGACTAGCGGGCCTTTTAAAGAGACCCAGTACTTC. Complete variable domain (other parts from reference TRBV5-8 and TRBJ2-5): EAGVTQSPTHLIKTRGQQATLRCSPISGHTSVYWYQQALGLGLQFLLWYDEGEERNRGNFPPRFSGRQFPNYSSELNVNALELEDSALYLCASSAWTSGPFKETQYFGPGTRLLVL.

In this sample, this clone turned up a few times. The V and J genes are TRBV7-9 and TRBJ1-6, with D possibly TRBD1 on 6 matching bases. CDR1 and CDR2 (germline): SEHNR, FQNEAQ (reference sequence). The CDR3 length is 12 residues. The V and J ends lost 5 bases and 14 bases respectively, with 13 bases between them. The CDR3 DNA is TGTGCCAGCAGCCCGGACAGCAGCACCCTCCACTTT. Its translation: CASSPDSSTLHF.

This clone has just one count. The CDR3 DNA reads TGTGCCAGCAGCCGTAGGGGTCAAGAGACCCAGTACTTC. Translating gives CASSRRGQETQYF. The rearrangement joins TRBV11-3 to TRBJ2-5, with D possibly matching TRBD1 (5 bases). V was cut by 5 bases and J by 2 bases, with 9 bases left in between. Germline V gene lookup returns CDR1 SGHNT and CDR2 YENEEA. The CDR3 has 13 amino acids.

This clone was found once. The J gene is TRBJ1-4, the V gene TRBV7-9, with D possibly TRBD1 on 5 matching bases. This CDR3 is 14 amino acids long. The germline gives CDR1 SEHNR, CDR2 FQNEAQ (reference sequence). Trimming shortened V by 6 bases and J by 7 bases, and 15 bases separated the two germline ends. The CDR3 DNA is TGTGCCAGCAGATCAGGTGACAGACCTGAAAAACTGTTTTTT. This encodes CASRSGDRPEKLFF.

This chain links TRBV27 with TRBJ2-1, with D maybe TRBD2 (7 bases). V lost 7 bases and J 2 bases, leaving 15 bases between the germline ends. CDR3 length: 15 residues. Germline V gene data show CDR1 as MNHEY and CDR2 as SMNVEV (reference sequence). The CDR3 region is CASKGGGRTYNEQFF. CDR3 nucleotides: TGTGCCAGCAAAGGGGGGGGCCGCACCTACAATGAGCAGTTCTTC.

V gene TRBV7-2 combines with J gene TRBJ2-3, with D possibly being TRBD2 (7 bases). The CDR3 totals 15 residues. Deletions cut 2 bases from V and 5 bases from J, with 14 bases between. Germline CDR1 reads SGHTA; CDR2 reads FQGNSA. The CDR3 loop is CASSLSGGAGDTQYF. The CDR3 coding sequence is TGTGCCAGCAGCTTAAGTGGGGGGGCCGGAGATACGCAGTATTTT.

The chain joins TRBV7-2 to TRBJ2-3; 14 bases agree with TRBD2. The CDR3 runs 14 residues. Germline trimming cut 5 bases from V and 6 bases from J; bases unmatched to any gene: 1. Germline V lookup: CDR1 SGHTA, CDR2 FQGNSA. The CDR3 protein is CASSGLAGGDTQYF. CDR3 coding DNA: TGTGCCAGCAGCGGACTAGCGGGAGGTGATACGCAGTATTTT.

The V and J genes are TRBV5-1 and TRBJ1-2; D is undetermined. Germline CDR1 SGHRS, CDR2 YFSETQ. V was trimmed by 0 bases and J by 5 bases, leaving 11 bases between them. This CDR3 spans 14 amino acids. The CDR3 region has the DNA TGCGCCAGCAGCTTGGAGGCGGGCAGTTATGGCTACACCTTC. It codes for CASSLEAGSYGYTF.

V usage is TRBV29-1 and J usage is TRBJ2-1; 9 bases map to TRBD1. CDR3 length: 10 amino acids. The J segment lost 15 bases and the V segment lost 6 bases, leaving 6 bases of the junction unmatched. Germline V CDR1 and CDR2: SQVTM, ANQGSEA. The CDR3 coding sequence is TGCAGCGTGGACGGGACAGGGAGGTTCTTC. Protein: CSVDGTGRFF.

V gene TRBV27 combines with J gene TRBJ1-1; perhaps TRBD1 as D (6 bases). V was trimmed by 4 bases and J by 6 bases, leaving 15 bases between them. Germline values: CDR1 MNHEY, CDR2 SMNVEV (reference sequence). The CDR3 loop spans 14 amino acids. CDR3 in amino acids: CASSWGRGMAEAFF. The CDR3 DNA is TGTGCCAGCAGTTGGGGCAGGGGCATGGCTGAAGCTTTCTTT.

The CDR3 here is CASSYIAGELFF. In DNA, the CDR3 is TGTGCCAGCAGTTACATAGCCGGGGAGCTGTTTTTT. The chain recombines TRBV6-6 with TRBJ2-2; no clear D. Germline values: CDR1 MNHNY, CDR2 SVGAGI (reference sequence). The CDR3 length is 12 residues. Trimming removed 2 bases from V and 6 bases from J, with 4 bases in between.

CDR3 DNA: TGTGCCAGCGCTACAAGCGGGGGGCGTCAAGAGACCCAGTACTTC. It translates to CASATSGGRQETQYF. The chain combines TRBV6-5 with TRBJ2-5, with 9 bases fitting TRBD2. With V trimmed by 8 bases and J by 2 bases, 9 bases remained unmatched. The CDR3 loop spans 15 amino acids. Germline CDR1 MNHEY, CDR2 SVGAGI.